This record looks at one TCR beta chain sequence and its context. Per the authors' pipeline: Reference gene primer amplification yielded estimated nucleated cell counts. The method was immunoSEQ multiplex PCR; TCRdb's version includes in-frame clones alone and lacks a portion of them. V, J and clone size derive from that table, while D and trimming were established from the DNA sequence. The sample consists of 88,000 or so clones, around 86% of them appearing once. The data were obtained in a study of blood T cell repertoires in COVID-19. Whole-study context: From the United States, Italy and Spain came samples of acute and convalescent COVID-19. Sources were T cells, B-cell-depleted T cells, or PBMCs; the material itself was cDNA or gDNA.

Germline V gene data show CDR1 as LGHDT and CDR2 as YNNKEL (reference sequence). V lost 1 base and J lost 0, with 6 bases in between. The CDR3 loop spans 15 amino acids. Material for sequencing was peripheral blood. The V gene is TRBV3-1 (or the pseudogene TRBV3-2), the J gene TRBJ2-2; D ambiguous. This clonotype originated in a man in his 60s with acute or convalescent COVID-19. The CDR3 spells CASSQASPNTGELFF. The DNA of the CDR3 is TGTGCCAGCAGCCAAGCAAGCCCGAACACCGGGGAGCTGTTTTTT.